The 16 T cell receptor beta chains reported below all come from one sample, sequenced in a study of blood T cell repertoires in COVID-19 (dated by TCRdb to between 2020 and 2021). The method was the immunoSEQ multiplex PCR assay. The source is immuneACCESS, and TCRdb retained only in-frame sequences with V and J called. Part of the clones is not carried over; for the studies checked, unresolved V genes explain less than half of this, and the remainder is unexplained. Within this sample are over 90,000 clones, with around 87% of them counted one time only. The ten largest clones add up to nearly 20% of the sample. Specimen: peripheral blood. The receptors come from a human donor in a cohort sampled during active COVID-19.

The J gene is TRBJ2-2, the V gene TRBV4-2; D possibly corresponds to TRBD1 (6 bases). V shed 5 bases and J shed 7 bases, with 11 bases lying between them. The CDR3 sequence is 13 residues long. Per the germline V gene, CDR1 is LGHNA and CDR2 is YNFKEQ. In DNA form, the CDR3 reads TGTGCCAGCAGCAAACAGGGCGGCGGGGAGCTGTTTTTT. This gives the protein CASSKQGGGELFF.

This clone was picked up one time. The CDR3 reads CASKDGGPGETQYF. The CDR3 coding sequence is TGTGCCAGTAAGGACGGGGGGCCAGGAGAGACCCAGTACTTC. V usage is TRBV19 and J usage is TRBJ2-5; D possibly corresponds to TRBD2 (7 bases). The CDR3 loop spans 14 amino acids. Germline V lookup: CDR1 LNHDA, CDR2 SQIVND (reference sequence). V lost 7 bases and J lost 4, with 16 bases in between.

The V gene is TRBV9, the J gene TRBJ2-5, with TRBD2 identical over 9 bases. CDR3 length equals 15 residues. The germline V gene encodes CDR1 SGDLS and CDR2 YYNGEE. The junction had 5 bases not matched to a gene; V was cut back by 0 bases and J by 5 bases. The CDR3 DNA is TGTGCCAGCAGCGTAGCTTCGGGACTAGCCGAGACCCAGTACTTC. This translates into CASSVASGLAETQYF.

CDR3: CASSLGDSSGANVLTF. CDR3 sequence (DNA): TGTGCCAGCAGCTTAGGAGACAGCTCTGGGGCCAACGTCCTGACTTTC. This chain joins TRBV11-3 and TRBJ2-6, with a tentative D call TRBD1 (5 bases). The CDR3 extends over 16 amino acids. V lost 1 base and J 0 bases, leaving 7 bases between the germline ends. Germline CDR1 SGHNT, CDR2 YENEEA.

The chain is built from TRBV7-6 and TRBJ2-1; 8 nucleotides line up with TRBD2. Germline V CDR1 and CDR2: SGHVS, FNYEAQ. J was trimmed by 0 bases and V by 4 bases; bases with no gene match: 5. This CDR3 comprises 16 residues. The DNA of the CDR3 is TGTGCCAGCAGCTGGACTAGCAGAAGCTCCTACAATGAGCAGTTCTTC. Translating gives CASSWTSRSSYNEQFF.

The chain links TRBV7-2 to TRBJ1-4; the D is unclear. The germline V and J ends were trimmed by 2 bases and 2 bases, with 9 bases remaining between them. CDR1 and CDR2 from the germline V gene are SGHTA and FQGNSA. This CDR3 is built from 15 residues. The CDR3 DNA follows: TGTGCCAGCAGCTTACGAGGGCGGACTAATGAAAAACTGTTTTTT. It yields the protein CASSLRGRTNEKLFF.

The chain joins TRBV21-1 to TRBJ2-5; the table's D call, TRBD2, was not checked against the DNA. TRBV21-1 has pseudogene status. CDR3 size: 17 residues. The CDR3 here is CASTKGRGEGLQETQYF. The CDR3 region has the DNA TGTGCCAGCACCAAAGGGCGGGGGGAAGGGTTACAAGAGACCCAGTACTTC.

A remark on this clone: The germline gene is not matched at one end of the junction; a read error may be the cause. This chain connects TRBV10-2 to TRBJ1-5, with TRBD1 as a possible D gene (5 bases). Germline V gene lookup returns CDR1 WSHSY and CDR2 SAAADI. The CDR3 extends over 13 amino acids. CDR3 in DNA: TGCGCCGGCAGTGACAGTAGCAATCAGCCCCAGCATTTT. This translates into CAGSDSSNQPQHF.

The chain uses TRBV5-6 and TRBJ2-1; 8 bases fit TRBD2. The germline V gene encodes CDR1 SGHDT and CDR2 YYEEEE. Trimming took 2 bases from V and 2 from J; bases not matched to a gene: 3. The CDR3 runs 15 residues. The CDR3 protein is CASSFSGSPYNEQFF. CDR3 in DNA: TGTGCCAGCAGCTTCAGCGGGAGCCCCTACAATGAGCAGTTCTTC. Filled out from reference TRBV5-6 and TRBJ2-1, the complete variable domain reads DAGVTQSPTHLIKTRGQQVTLRCSPKSGHDTVSWYQQALGQGPQFIFQYYEEEERQRGNFPDRFSGHQFPNYSSELNVNALLLGDSALYLCASSFSGSPYNEQFFGPGTRLTVL.

V gene TRBV21-1 combines with J gene TRBJ2-7; no check of the table's D call, TRBD1, against the DNA was made. TRBV21-1 corresponds to a pseudogene. The CDR3 totals 19 residues. In DNA form, the CDR3 reads TGTGCCAGCAGCAAAGAAAGTTTCTCGGGGACAGGGTGTGGGGACGAGCAGTACTTC. Its protein is CASSKESFSGTGCGDEQYF.

The J gene is TRBJ1-2, the V gene TRBV4-2; 8 bases map to TRBD1. J gave up 5 bases and V 3 bases, and 5 bases lay outside the gene matches. In germline, CDR1 is LGHNA, CDR2 YNFKEQ. This CDR3 comprises 14 residues. In nucleotides, the CDR3 is TGTGCCAGCAGCCAGGAAAGACAGGGGTATGGCTACACCTTC. Translated, it gives CASSQERQGYGYTF.

The J gene is TRBJ1-2, the V gene TRBV28, with D possibly matching TRBD1 (5 bases). Germline V gives CDR1 MDHEN, CDR2 SYDVKM. The CDR3 spans 14 residues. Trimming removed 3 bases from V and 7 bases from J, with 15 bases in between. Here the CDR3 reads CASSFVRVSAGYTF. The CDR3 nucleotides are TGTGCCAGCAGTTTCGTCAGGGTGAGTGCTGGCTACACCTTC.

The rearrangement joins TRBV9 to TRBJ1-2; D not resolved. Deletions cut 1 base from V and 0 bases from J, with 10 bases between. This CDR3 has 15 amino acids. Germline CDR1 and CDR2: SGDLS and YYNGEE. The CDR3 is CASSVSIEANYGYTF. The CDR3 coding sequence is TGTGCCAGCAGCGTATCAATAGAAGCTAACTATGGCTACACCTTC. The full variable domain, completed using reference TRBV9 and TRBJ1-2, is DSGVTQTPKHLITATGQRVTLRCSPRSGDLSVYWYQQSLDQGLQFLIQYYNGEERAKGNILERFSAQQFPDLHSELNLSSLELGDSALYFCASSVSIEANYGYTFGSGTRLTVV.

This chain connects TRBV28 to TRBJ2-5; 9 positions match TRBD2. From germline, CDR1 is MDHEN and CDR2 SYDVKM. V shed 5 bases and J 2 bases; nucleotides not matched to a gene: 3. This CDR3 has 14 residues. CDR3 bases: TGTGCCAGCAGTGTCACTAGCGGGCAAGAGACCCAGTACTTC. This encodes CASSVTSGQETQYF.

The rearrangement joins TRBV9 to TRBJ2-1; D remains ambiguous. Germline V gene lookup returns CDR1 SGDLS and CDR2 YYNGEE. CDR3 size: 15 residues. With 0 bases removed from V and 2 bases from J, the gap between germline ends came to 9 bases. The CDR3 nucleotides are TGTGCCAGCAGCGTAGTTGAGCTCCCCTACAATGAGCAGTTCTTC. It yields the protein CASSVVELPYNEQFF.

The V call is TRBV5-1, the J call TRBJ2-1, with 11 positions matching TRBD2. CDR1 is SGHRS, CDR2 YFSETQ, per germline. V gave up 0 bases and J gave up 6 bases; unmatched junction bases: 5. The CDR3 is made up of 16 amino acids. Here the CDR3 reads CASSLGGTSGSNEQFF. Here the CDR3 DNA reads TGCGCCAGCAGCTTGGGGGGGACTAGCGGTTCCAATGAGCAGTTCTTC. The complete variable domain, with remaining parts taken from reference TRBV5-1 and TRBJ2-1, reads KAGVTQTPRYLIKTRGQQVTLSCSPISGHRSVSWYQQTPGQGLQFLFEYFSETQRNKGNFPGRFSGRQFSNSRSEMNVSTLELGDSALYLCASSLGGTSGSNEQFFGPGTRLTVL.